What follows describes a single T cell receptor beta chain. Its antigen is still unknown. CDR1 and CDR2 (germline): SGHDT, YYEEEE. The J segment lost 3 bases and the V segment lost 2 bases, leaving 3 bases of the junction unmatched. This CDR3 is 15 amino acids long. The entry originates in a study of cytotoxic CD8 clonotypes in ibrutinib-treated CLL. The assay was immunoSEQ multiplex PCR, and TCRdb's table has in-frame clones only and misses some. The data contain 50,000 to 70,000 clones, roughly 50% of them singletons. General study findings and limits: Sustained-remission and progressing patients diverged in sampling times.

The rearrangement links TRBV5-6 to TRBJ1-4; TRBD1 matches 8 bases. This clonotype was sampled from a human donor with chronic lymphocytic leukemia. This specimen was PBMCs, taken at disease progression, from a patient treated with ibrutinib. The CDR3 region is CASSLTGGSNEKLFF. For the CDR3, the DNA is TGTGCCAGCAGCTTAACAGGGGGATCTAATGAAAAACTGTTTTTT.